This T cell receptor (beta chain) appears in the sequencing data of a study of molecular identifiers for immune sequencing clone quantification. This clonotype appeared once. A read error may produce the germline difference seen at one junction end. A single record per CDR3 protein comes from TCRdb applying MiXCR to the PCR reads. This table has under 800,000 distinct CDR3 sequences, approximately 24% appearing once. The germline CDR1 and CDR2 sequences are MNHEY and SMNVEV (reference sequence). This CDR3 spans 14 amino acids. The sequenced sample consisted of naive CD8+ T cells from blood, with Jurkat cell RNA spiked in. As for subset: FACS-sorted CD8+CD4-CCR7+CD45RA+ naive T cells. The gene calls are TRBV27 and TRBJ2-7, with a weak D call TRBD1 (7 bases). The source of this sequence is a human donor in good health. Some libraries in this study had Jurkat cell RNA spiked in. Written as DNA, the CDR3 is TGTGCCCGCAGGCAGGGGGGAAGTGCCTACGCGCAGTACTTC. The encoded protein is CARRQGGSAYAQYF.